The clone carrying this T cell receptor (beta chain) was observed many times. The entry originates in a study of blood T cells in healthy people across ages. Germline V gene sequence: CDR1 DFQATT, CDR2 SNEGSKA (reference sequence). This CDR3 spans 14 amino acids. Trimming took off 2 bases at V and 4 bases at J, with 11 bases between the two ends. Through a sample-barcoded 5' primer and a J-beta primer mix, a second PCR was run for about 6 to 12 cycles. MiXCR, applied by TCRdb to the 5' RACE reads, yields one record per CDR3 protein. Of over 950,000 distinct CDR3 sequences in the sample, 35% to 45% are singletons; the top ten hold roughly 13%.

The chain joins TRBV20-1 to TRBJ2-2; the D is unclear. Sequencing was performed on blood. This receptor was taken from a young man in good health. The CDR3 DNA is TGCAGTGCTAGACCCCGACGGGTCACCGGGGAGCTGTTTTTT. This gives the protein CSARPRRVTGELFF.